What follows is one T cell receptor (beta chain) and its context. This entry comes from a study of blood T cell repertoires in COVID-19. Study-wide background: Whether acute or convalescent, the COVID-19 samples came from the United States, Italy and Spain.

Here immunoSEQ multiplex PCR was the method, and the copy in TCRdb shows in-frame clones only, minus some. The sample comprises approximately 180,000 clones, around 85% of which are singletons, and 15% to 20% rests with the top ten. The V gene end was trimmed by 2 bases and the J gene end by 4 bases; junction bases not matched to a gene: 5. From germline, CDR1 is SGHRS and CDR2 YFSETQ. The CDR3 loop spans 15 amino acids. The Seattle patients, enrolled during active infection, were followed longitudinally. The clonotype was recovered from a person aged 65-85 years with COVID-19, enrolled during active disease. The chain links TRBV5-1 to TRBJ2-5; 10 bases agree with TRBD1. Specimen: peripheral blood. CDR3 sequence reads: CASSFETGGLETQYF. The CDR3 DNA reads TGCGCCAGCAGCTTTGAGACAGGGGGCTTAGAGACCCAGTACTTC.